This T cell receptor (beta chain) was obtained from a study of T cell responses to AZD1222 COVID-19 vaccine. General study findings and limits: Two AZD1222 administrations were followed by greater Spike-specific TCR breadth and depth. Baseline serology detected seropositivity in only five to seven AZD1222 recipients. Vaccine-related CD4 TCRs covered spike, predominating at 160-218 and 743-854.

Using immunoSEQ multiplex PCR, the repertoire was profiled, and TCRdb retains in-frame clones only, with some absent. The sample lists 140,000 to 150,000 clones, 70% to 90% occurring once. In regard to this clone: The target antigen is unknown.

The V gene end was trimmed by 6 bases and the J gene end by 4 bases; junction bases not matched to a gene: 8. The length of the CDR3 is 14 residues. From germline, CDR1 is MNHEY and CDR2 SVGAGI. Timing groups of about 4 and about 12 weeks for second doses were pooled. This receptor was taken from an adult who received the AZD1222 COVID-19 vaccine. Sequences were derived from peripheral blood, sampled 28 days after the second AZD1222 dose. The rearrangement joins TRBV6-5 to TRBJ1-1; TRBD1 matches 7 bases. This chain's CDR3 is CASSLQGPGTEAFF. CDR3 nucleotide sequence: TGTGCCAGCAGCTTACAGGGGCCGGGCACTGAAGCTTTCTTT.